This TCR beta chain was captured in a study of vaccination and CD4 T cells after COVID-19. Overall study: At a median 72 days (range 14 to 241) after dose two, post-vaccine samples were obtained.

The Oncomine TCR Beta short-read assay was applied to DNA of cultured CD4+ T cells. A single record per CDR3 protein comes from TCRdb applying MiXCR to the PCR reads. The table includes 11,000 to 15,000 distinct CDR3 sequences, 43% detected once. V was pared by 4 bases and J by 4 bases, with 17 bases between. Germline CDR1 reads SNHLY; CDR2 reads FYNNEI. The CDR3 spans 15 residues. The treatment: roughly ten-day PBMC culture with coronavirus spike peptide pools or control peptides (ViraFEST assay). The ViraFEST method relied on peptide pools to expand antigen-specific T cells, followed by TCR sequencing. Turning to this clonotype: Its specificity is not known.

This chain links TRBV2 with TRBJ2-7, with D possibly called TRBD1 or TRBD2 (7 bases each). The receptor comes from a human donor with COVID-19. Sequenced input: cultured CD4+ T cells from blood. Here the CDR3 DNA reads TGTGCCAGCAGTGCCAGGGCAGGGGGGGGGTACGAGCAGTACTTC. It translates to CASSARAGGGYEQYF.